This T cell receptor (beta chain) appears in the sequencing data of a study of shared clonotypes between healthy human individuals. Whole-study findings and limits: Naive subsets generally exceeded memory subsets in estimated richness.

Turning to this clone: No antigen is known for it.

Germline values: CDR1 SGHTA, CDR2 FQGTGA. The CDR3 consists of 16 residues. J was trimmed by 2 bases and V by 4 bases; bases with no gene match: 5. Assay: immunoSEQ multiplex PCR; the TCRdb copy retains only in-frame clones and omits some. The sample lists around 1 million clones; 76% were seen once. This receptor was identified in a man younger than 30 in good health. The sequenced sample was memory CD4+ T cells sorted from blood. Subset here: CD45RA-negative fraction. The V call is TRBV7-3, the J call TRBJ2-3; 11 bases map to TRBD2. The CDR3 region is CASSSVAGGFTDTQYF. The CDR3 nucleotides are TGTGCCAGCAGCTCTGTAGCGGGGGGGTTCACAGATACGCAGTATTTT.